These 14 T cell receptor beta chains came from one sample sequenced in a study of T-cell memory formation after mild COVID-19. TCRdb reprocessed the 5' RACE reads with MiXCR, giving one entry per CDR3 protein. This sample carries some 300,000 distinct CDR3 sequences, 19% of them seen once, and the ten largest clones take roughly 21%. Sequenced: PBMCs or a T cell subset sorted from them (not recorded which). The source is a man between 18 and 35 years old who had mild COVID-19 (a few samples of this study predate the infection). Cell type and time point are not known.

The genes are TRBV7-3 and TRBJ2-2; 10 positions agree with TRBD1. The ends lost 4 bases at V and 6 bases at J; junction bases unmatched: 8. This CDR3 has 16 amino acids. Germline CDR1 and CDR2: SGHTA and FQGTGA. The CDR3 sequence is CASSSPGQGIAGELFF. The CDR3, as DNA: TGTGCCAGCAGCTCCCCGGGACAGGGGATCGCCGGGGAGCTGTTTTTT.

This clonotype has at least ten counts. The chain combines TRBV28 with TRBJ1-2; D may be TRBD1 (6 bases). This CDR3 contains 14 residues. V lost 5 bases and J lost 3, with 13 bases in between. Germline CDR1 MDHEN, CDR2 SYDVKM. The DNA of the CDR3 is TGTGCCAGCAGTAGAGAAGGGGGATACTATGGCTACACCTTC. It translates to CASSREGGYYGYTF.

The CDR3 protein is CASRATSGVGQETQYF. DNA of the CDR3: TGTGCCAGCAGGGCGACTAGCGGGGTGGGACAAGAGACCCAGTACTTC. This rearrangement joins TRBV28 to TRBJ2-5, with TRBD2 matching 11 bases. The CDR3 consists of 16 residues. V dropped 6 bases and J dropped 2; count of bases not matched to a gene: 8. The germline V gene has CDR1 MDHEN and CDR2 SYDVKM.

CDR3 sequence: CSVATGERNGYTF. CDR3 nucleotide sequence: TGCAGCGTTGCGACAGGGGAACGAAATGGCTACACCTTC. The chain employs TRBV29-1 and TRBJ1-2; TRBD1 agrees at 8 bases. Germline V gene sequence: CDR1 SQVTM, CDR2 ANQGSEA. The CDR3 has 13 residues. V lost 4 bases and J lost 6; bases outside the gene matches: 7.

A few counts support this clonotype. The chain joins TRBV7-9 to TRBJ2-7, with D unclear. The germline gives CDR1 SEHNR, CDR2 FQNEAQ (reference sequence). Trimming shortened V by 2 bases and J by 4 bases, and 18 bases separated the two germline ends. This CDR3 is built from 16 residues. The CDR3 sequence is CASSLLDTSKTYEQYV. The CDR3 region has the DNA TGTGCCAGCAGCTTATTGGATACTTCGAAAACTTACGAGCAGTACGTC.

This clonotype was seen at least ten times. This chain connects TRBV7-3 to TRBJ2-7; 13 bases are shared with TRBD2. CDR1 is SGHTA, CDR2 FQGTGA, per germline. This CDR3 has 16 residues. With V trimmed by 1 base and J by 2 bases, 2 bases remained unmatched. The CDR3 coding sequence is TGTGCCAGCAGCTTAAGGGGACTAGCGGGGCCCTACGAGCAGTACGTC. It codes for CASSLRGLAGPYEQYV.

The sample holds a few counts of this clonotype. The CDR3 DNA sequence: TGCAGCGTTGAAGAATTAGCCAAAAACATTCAGTACTTC. It specifies CSVEELAKNIQYF. This chain connects TRBV29-1 to TRBJ2-4, with D uncertain. The CDR3 loop spans 13 amino acids. Trimming took off 0 bases at V and 0 bases at J, with 3 bases between the two ends. CDR1 and CDR2 from the germline V gene are SQVTM and ANQGSEA. The entire variable domain, with the rest obtained from reference TRBV29-1 and TRBJ2-4, is as follows: SAVISQKPSRDICQRGTSLTIQCQVDSQVTMMFWYRQQPGQSLTLIATANQGSEATYESGFVIDKFPISRPNLTFSTLTVSNMSPEDSSIYLCSVEELAKNIQYFGAGTRLSVL.

A few counts support this clonotype. J is TRBJ1-1 and V is TRBV12-5; possible D gene TRBD1, 6 bases. CDR1 is LGHNT, CDR2 FRNRAP, per germline. The CDR3 contains 14 residues. Between the trimmed V and J ends, which lost 3 bases and 1 base, there was a span of 9 bases. This chain's CDR3 is CASGFGGGNTEAFF. DNA of the CDR3: TGTGCTAGTGGTTTCGGAGGGGGGAACACTGAAGCTTTCTTT.

This chain uses TRBV24-1 with TRBJ2-3; 11 bases fit TRBD1. CDR1 is KGHDR and CDR2 is SFDVKD in the germline V gene. V lost 4 bases, J lost 4 bases, and 9 bases stayed unmatched. The CDR3 length is 17 residues. CDR3 nucleotides: TGTGCCACCAGTGACACCGGACAGGGGGCGGCTTCAGATACGCAGTATTTT. This gives the protein CATSDTGQGAASDTQYF.

The J gene is TRBJ2-5, the V gene TRBV5-1; TRBD1 agrees at 10 bases. The CDR3 is made up of 15 amino acids. Trimming removed 4 bases from V and 1 base from J; junction bases left unmatched: 4. CDR1 is SGHRS, CDR2 YFSETQ, per germline. In nucleotides, the CDR3 is TGCGCCAGCAGCGCGGACAGGGGGGTCCAAGAGACCCAGTACTTC. Its translation: CASSADRGVQETQYF.

The V call is TRBV7-2, the J call TRBJ2-7, with TRBD1 identical over 7 bases. Trimming cost V 5 bases and J 3 bases; bases outside gene matches: 7. CDR3 length: 14 residues. Looked up from germline, CDR1 is SGHTA and CDR2 is FQGNSA. CDR3 DNA sequence: TGTGCCAGCAGCCCACTCCGGGACAGCTACGAGCAGTACTTC. It is translated as CASSPLRDSYEQYF.

The chain carries TRBV5-1 and TRBJ2-5; no clear D. Per the germline V gene, CDR1 is SGHRS and CDR2 is YFSETQ. The germline V and J ends were trimmed by 5 bases and 5 bases, with 13 bases remaining between them. The CDR3 extends over 13 amino acids. The CDR3 sequence: CASRFPDGETQYF. CDR3 bases: TGCGCCAGCAGGTTCCCCGACGGGGAGACCCAGTACTTC.

The chain is built from TRBV5-6 and TRBJ1-1; D is unresolved. V lost 0 bases and J lost 4, with 10 bases in between. Germline loops: CDR1 SGHDT, CDR2 YYEEEE. The CDR3 is 14 amino acids. This chain's CDR3 is CASSLGHTVTEAFF. The CDR3 region has the DNA TGTGCCAGCAGCTTGGGACATACGGTCACTGAAGCTTTCTTT.

This clonotype appeared a single time. The chain links TRBV7-9 to TRBJ1-2, with 7 bases aligning to TRBD1. CDR3 size: 19 residues. Germline CDR1 and CDR2: SEHNR and FQNEAQ (reference sequence). The trim removed 0 bases at V and 3 bases at J, leaving 16 bases unmatched. CDR3: CASSLAQGVSRKSDYGYTF. The CDR3, as DNA: TGTGCCAGCAGCTTAGCGCAGGGGGTCTCGAGAAAGTCGGACTATGGCTACACCTTC.